The T cell receptor (beta chain) described here comes from a study of control samples from healthy donors and cancer patients. Sequencing was performed with immunoSEQ multiplex PCR; in TCRdb, only in-frame clones are kept and a portion is missing. In the table there are 120,000 or so clones, 90% to 95% of which are singletons. CDR3 length: 15 amino acids. The V and J ends lost 5 bases and 0 bases respectively, with 10 bases between them. Germline assignment: CDR1 SGHVS and CDR2 FQNEAQ. The sample consisted of blood. The sequence was obtained from a woman aged 18-29 years in good health. This chain uses TRBV7-8 with TRBJ1-4; D uncertain. The CDR3 DNA reads TGTGCCAGCAGCGCCCACATCTCAACTAATGAAAAACTGTTTTTT. Its translation is CASSAHISTNEKLFF.